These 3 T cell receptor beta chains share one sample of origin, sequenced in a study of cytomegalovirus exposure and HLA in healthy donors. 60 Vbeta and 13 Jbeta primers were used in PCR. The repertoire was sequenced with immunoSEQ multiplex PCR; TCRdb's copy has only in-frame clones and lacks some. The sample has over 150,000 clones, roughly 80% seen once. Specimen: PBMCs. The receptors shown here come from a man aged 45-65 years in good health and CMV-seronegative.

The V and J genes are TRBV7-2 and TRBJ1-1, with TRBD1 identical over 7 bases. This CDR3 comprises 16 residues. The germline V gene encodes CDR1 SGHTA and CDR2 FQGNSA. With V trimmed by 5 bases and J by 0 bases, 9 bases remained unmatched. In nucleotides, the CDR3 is TGTGCCAGCAGCAAAGACAGGGCTCGCATGAACACTGAAGCTTTCTTT. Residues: CASSKDRARMNTEAFF. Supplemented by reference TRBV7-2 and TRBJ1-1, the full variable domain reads GAGVSQSPSNKVTEKGKDVELRCDPISGHTALYWYRQSLGQGLEFLIYFQGNSAPDKSGLPSDRFSAERTGGSVSTLTIQRTQQEDSAVYLCASSKDRARMNTEAFFGQGTRLTVV.

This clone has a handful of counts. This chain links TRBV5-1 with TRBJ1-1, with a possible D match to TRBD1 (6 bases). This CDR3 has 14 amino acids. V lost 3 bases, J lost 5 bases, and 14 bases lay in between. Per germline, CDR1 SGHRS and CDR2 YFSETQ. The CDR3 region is CASSSQTGRTEAFF. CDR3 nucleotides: TGCGCCAGCAGCTCACAAACAGGGAGAACTGAAGCTTTCTTT.

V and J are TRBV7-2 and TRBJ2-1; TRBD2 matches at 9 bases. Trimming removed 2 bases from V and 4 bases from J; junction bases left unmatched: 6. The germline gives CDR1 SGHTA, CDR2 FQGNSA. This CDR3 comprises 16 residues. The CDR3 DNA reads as TGTGCCAGCAGCTTAAGAGCGGGGGGTACATACAATGAGCAGTTCTTC. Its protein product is CASSLRAGGTYNEQFF.